These 15 T cell receptor beta chains were all obtained from the same sample, sequenced in a study of blood T cell repertoires in COVID-19. Clones were read by immunoSEQ multiplex PCR, and TCRdb kept only the in-frame ones, dropping some. The table records 95,000 to 150,000 clones, 65% to 85% of them present only once. Input material: PBMCs or T cells enriched from blood (not recorded which). The receptors shown here come from a woman in her twenties or thirties who had recovered from COVID-19.

This chain links TRBV15 with TRBJ1-5; D might be TRBD1 (6 bases). Germline V CDR1 and CDR2: LNHNV, YYDKDF (reference sequence). Trimming pared 5 bases from V and 0 bases from J, leaving 8 bases between. The CDR3 sequence is 14 residues long. The CDR3 nucleotides read TGTGCCACCAGCCCGGACAGTAGCAATCAGCCCCAGCATTTT. Translated, it gives CATSPDSSNQPQHF.

This clone showed up just once. V is TRBV21-1 and J is TRBJ1-1; TRBD1 is the table's D call, not checked against the DNA. TRBV21-1 is a listed pseudogene. The CDR3 has 15 amino acids. CDR3 amino acids: CASSLRDRGSTEAFF. The DNA of the CDR3 is TGTGCCAGCAGCTTGCGGGACAGGGGAAGCACTGAAGCTTTCTTT.

The V and J genes are TRBV6-1 and TRBJ2-1; D perhaps matches TRBD1 (6 bases). The length of the CDR3 is 16 residues. V was pared by 4 bases and J by 4 bases, with 17 bases between. The germline V gene has CDR1 MNHNS and CDR2 SASEGT. The CDR3 is CASSALQGIGYNEQFF. Here the CDR3 DNA reads TGTGCCAGCAGTGCCCTACAGGGTATAGGGTACAATGAGCAGTTCTTC.

This clone was seen a single time. The J gene is TRBJ2-6, the V gene TRBV11-2; 7 bases are shared with TRBD1. CDR3 size: 17 residues. V lost 5 bases to trimming and J lost 1 base; unmatched junction nucleotides: 8. In germline, CDR1 is SGHAT, CDR2 FQNNGV. For the CDR3, the DNA is TGTGCCAGCAGCACCCGAACAGGGGTTTCTGGGGCCAACGTCCTGACTTTC. Residues: CASSTRTGVSGANVLTF.

This chain uses TRBV5-8 with TRBJ2-1; a possible D gene is TRBD1 (6 bases). CDR1 and CDR2 (germline): SGHTS, YDEGEE. The CDR3 has 15 residues. Trimming left V 4 bases short and J 2 bases short, with 13 bases between. The CDR3 spells CASSLQGRTYNEQFF. The CDR3 DNA sequence: TGTGCCAGCAGCCTACAGGGTCGAACCTACAATGAGCAGTTCTTC. Based on the CDR3 plus reference TRBV5-8 and TRBJ2-1, the full variable domain is EAGVTQSPTHLIKTRGQQATLRCSPISGHTSVYWYQQALGLGLQFLLWYDEGEERNRGNFPPRFSGRQFPNYSSELNVNALELEDSALYLCASSLQGRTYNEQFFGPGTRLTVL.

This clone was picked up a small number of times. V gene TRBV6-5 combines with J gene TRBJ2-3; D may be TRBD2 (6 bases). The CDR3 length is 15 residues. The V and J ends lost 2 bases and 4 bases respectively, with 13 bases between them. Germline V CDR1 and CDR2: MNHEY, SVGAGI. Here the CDR3 reads CASSYGLGGADTQYF. Here the CDR3 DNA reads TGTGCCAGCAGTTACGGTCTGGGAGGCGCAGATACGCAGTATTTT.

The chain couples TRBV19 to TRBJ2-2; 8 positions agree with TRBD1. Trimming took 2 bases from V and 6 from J; bases not matched to a gene: 2. Germline loops: CDR1 LNHDA, CDR2 SQIVND (reference sequence). This CDR3 contains 14 residues. CDR3 DNA: TGTGCCAGTAGTATACAGGGGGCTGCCGGGGAGCTGTTTTTT. It codes for CASSIQGAAGELFF.

Note on this clone: The sample holds other DNA sequences that translate to the same CDR3. The chain is built from TRBV7-9 and TRBJ2-7; TRBD1 aligns across 7 bases. J lost 2 bases, V lost 6 bases, and 4 bases had no gene match. Germline V gene sequence: CDR1 SEHNR, CDR2 FQNEAQ (reference sequence). The CDR3 is made up of 13 amino acids. In DNA, the CDR3 is TGTGCCAGCAGTCGACAGGGCCCCTACGAGCAGTACTTC. Its translation is CASSRQGPYEQYF.

CDR3: CASSQDLSSASYEQYF. In DNA, the CDR3 is TGCGCCAGCAGCCAAGATCTATCTAGCGCATCCTACGAGCAGTACTTC. The V call is TRBV4-3, the J call TRBJ2-7; the D gene is possibly TRBD2 (6 bases). The V gene lost 0 bases and the J gene lost 1 base, with 13 bases spanning the gap. The CDR3 has 16 amino acids. Germline V gene lookup returns CDR1 LGHNA and CDR2 YSLEER.

The J gene is TRBJ2-2, the V gene TRBV7-6, with 10 bases matching TRBD2. V dropped 5 bases and J dropped 1; count of bases not matched to a gene: 1. This CDR3 contains 15 residues. The germline V gene has CDR1 SGHVS and CDR2 FNYEAQ. Here the CDR3 reads CASSASGRNTGELFF. The CDR3 DNA follows: TGTGCCAGCAGCGCTAGCGGGAGGAACACCGGGGAGCTGTTTTTT.

This sequence joins TRBV6-6 and TRBJ2-1, with 11 bases fitting TRBD2. CDR1 is MNHNY and CDR2 is SVGAGI in the germline V gene (reference sequence). The CDR3 sequence is 20 residues long. Losses at the gene ends were 5 bases for V and 3 bases for J; bases not matched to a gene: 18. The CDR3 is CASSPQRFIRTSGSYNEQFF. The DNA for the CDR3 is TGTGCCAGCAGTCCTCAAAGATTTATACGAACTAGCGGGAGCTACAATGAGCAGTTCTTC.

This chain uses TRBV25-1 with TRBJ2-5; possibly TRBD2 for D (6 bases). CDR3 length equals 15 residues. Looked up from germline, CDR1 is MGHDK and CDR2 is SYGVNS. The V gene lost 3 bases and the J gene lost 0 bases, with 11 bases spanning the gap. The CDR3 protein is CASSDRDWYQETQYF. The CDR3 DNA is TGTGCCAGCAGTGATCGGGACTGGTACCAAGAGACCCAGTACTTC.

The V call is TRBV30, the J call TRBJ2-7, with TRBD2 identical over 7 bases. From germline, CDR1 is GTSNPN and CDR2 SVGIG (reference sequence). This CDR3 contains 14 residues. J was trimmed by 2 bases and V by 2 bases; bases with no gene match: 6. The CDR3, as DNA: TGTGCCTGGAGTCAGAAGCGGGGAACCTACGAGCAGTACTTC. Translation: CAWSQKRGTYEQYF.

The chain employs TRBV19 and TRBJ1-1, with 7 bases identical to TRBD1. Germline CDR1 and CDR2: LNHDA and SQIVND (reference sequence). Unmatched junction bases numbered 4, after V lost 4 bases and J lost 2 bases. The CDR3 is 14 amino acids. CDR3 sequence: CASSRTGSNTEAFF. CDR3 bases: TGTGCCAGTAGTAGGACAGGCAGCAACACTGAAGCTTTCTTT. The full variable domain, rest sourced from reference TRBV19 and TRBJ1-1, is DGGITQSPKYLFRKEGQNVTLSCEQNLNHDAMYWYRQDPGQGLRLIYYSQIVNDFQKGDIAEGYSVSREKKESFPLTVTSAQKNPTAFYLCASSRTGSNTEAFFGQGTRLTVV.

The chain joins TRBV1 to TRBJ2-1; TRBD2 is taken as the D call from the table, unchecked against the DNA. TRBV1 is given as a pseudogene. This CDR3 is 18 amino acids long. CDR3 region: CTSSQESRLAGTYNEQFF. For the CDR3, the DNA is TGCACCAGCAGCCAAGAATCCCGACTAGCGGGGACCTACAATGAGCAGTTCTTC.